This T cell receptor beta chain was recorded in a study of glioma-infiltrating T cells. Points from the study as a whole: Tissue-blood divergence was below expectation in non-neoplastic patients, above in gliomas. Only very few CDR3 sequences appeared in both tissue and blood.

Regarding this clonotype: Its antigen is unidentified.

TCR alpha and beta CDR3 regions were amplified from RNA using iRepertoire nested multiplex PCR. Tissue mRNA or PBMC total RNA, roughly 85-450 ng, went into one-step reverse transcription and amplification. Using its own MiXCR run on the multiplex PCR reads, TCRdb lists one record per CDR3 protein. The table includes more than 85,000 distinct CDR3 sequences, about 25% detected once. CDR1 and CDR2 (germline): MNHNS, SASEGT. J was trimmed by 4 bases and V by 6 bases; bases with no gene match: 8. The CDR3 is 15 residues long. The sample taken for sequencing was glioma tissue, nonneoplastic brain tissue, or PBMCs (not recorded which). V and J are TRBV6-1 and TRBJ2-2, with 7 bases matching TRBD2. The sequence was obtained from a human donor with low-grade glioma or glioblastoma, undergoing nonglioma brain surgery, or in good health (not recorded which). The CDR3 bases are TGTGCCAGCAGGACTAGCTGGGAAACCACCGGGGAGCTGTTTTTT. It encodes CASRTSWETTGELFF.